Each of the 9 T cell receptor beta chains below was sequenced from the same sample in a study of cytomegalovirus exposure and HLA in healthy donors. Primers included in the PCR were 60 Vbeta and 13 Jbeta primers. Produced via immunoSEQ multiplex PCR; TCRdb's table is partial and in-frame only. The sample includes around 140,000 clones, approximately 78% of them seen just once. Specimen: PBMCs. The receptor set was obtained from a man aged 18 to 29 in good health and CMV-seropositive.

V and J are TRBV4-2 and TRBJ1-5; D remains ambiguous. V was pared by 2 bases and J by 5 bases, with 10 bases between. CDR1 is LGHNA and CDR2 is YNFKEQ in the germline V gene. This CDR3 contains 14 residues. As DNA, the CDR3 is TGTGCCAGCAGCCAACTAGGGAGGGATCAGCCCCAGCATTTT. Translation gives CASSQLGRDQPQHF.

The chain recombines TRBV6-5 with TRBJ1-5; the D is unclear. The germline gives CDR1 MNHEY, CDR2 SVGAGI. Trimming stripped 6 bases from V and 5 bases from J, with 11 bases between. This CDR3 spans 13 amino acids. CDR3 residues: CASRLSGDQPQHF. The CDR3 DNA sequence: TGTGCCAGCAGATTAAGCGGTGATCAGCCCCAGCATTTT.

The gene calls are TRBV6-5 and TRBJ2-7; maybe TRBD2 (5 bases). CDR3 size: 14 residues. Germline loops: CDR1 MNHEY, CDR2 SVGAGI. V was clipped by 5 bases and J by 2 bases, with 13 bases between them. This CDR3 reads CASSLSGGTYEQYF. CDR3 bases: TGTGCCAGCAGTCTGAGCGGTGGGACCTACGAGCAGTACTTC.

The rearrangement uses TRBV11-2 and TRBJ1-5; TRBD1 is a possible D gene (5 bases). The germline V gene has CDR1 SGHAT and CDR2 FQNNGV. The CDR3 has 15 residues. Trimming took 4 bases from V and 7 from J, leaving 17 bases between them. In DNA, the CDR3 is TGTGCCAGCAGCTCCTCCCAGGGTTCGGAACAGCCCCAGCATTTT. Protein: CASSSSQGSEQPQHF.

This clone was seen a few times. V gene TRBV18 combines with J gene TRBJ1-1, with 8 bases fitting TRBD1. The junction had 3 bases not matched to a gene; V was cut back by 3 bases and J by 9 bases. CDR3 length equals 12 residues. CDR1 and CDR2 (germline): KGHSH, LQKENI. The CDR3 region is CASSPDRAQAFF. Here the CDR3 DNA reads TGTGCCAGCTCACCGGACAGGGCACAAGCTTTCTTT. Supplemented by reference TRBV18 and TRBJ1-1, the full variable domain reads NAGVMQNPRHLVRRRGQEARLRCSPMKGHSHVYWYRQLPEEGLKFMVYLQKENIIDESGMPKERFSAEFPKEGPSILRIQQVVRGDSAAYFCASSPDRAQAFFGQGTRLTVV.

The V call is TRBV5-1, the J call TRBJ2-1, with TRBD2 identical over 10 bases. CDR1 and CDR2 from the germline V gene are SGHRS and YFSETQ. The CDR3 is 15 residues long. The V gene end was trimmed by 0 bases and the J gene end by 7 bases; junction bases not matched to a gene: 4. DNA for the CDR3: TGCGCCAGCAGCTTGGGGAGCGGGAGGGAGAATGAGCAGTTCTTC. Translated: CASSLGSGRENEQFF.

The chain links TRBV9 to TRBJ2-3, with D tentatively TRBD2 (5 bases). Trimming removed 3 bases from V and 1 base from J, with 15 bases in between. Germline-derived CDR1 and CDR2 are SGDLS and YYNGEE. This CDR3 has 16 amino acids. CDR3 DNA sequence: TGTGCCAGCAGCGACCCCTCGGGAAGACGCACAGATACGCAGTATTTT. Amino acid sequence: CASSDPSGRRTDTQYF.

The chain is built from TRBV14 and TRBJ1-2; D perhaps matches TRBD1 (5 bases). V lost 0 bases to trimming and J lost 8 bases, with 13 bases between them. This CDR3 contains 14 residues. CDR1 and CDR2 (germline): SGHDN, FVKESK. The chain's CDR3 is CASSQDKGARGYTF. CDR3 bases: TGTGCCAGCAGCCAAGATAAAGGGGCCCGGGGCTACACCTTC.

The chain's CDR3 is CASSLGKGDHAGYTF. The CDR3 DNA is TGTGCCAGCAGCTTGGGAAAGGGGGACCATGCTGGCTACACCTTC. The chain combines TRBV5-4 with TRBJ1-2, with D perhaps matching TRBD1 (6 bases). Germline V gene lookup returns CDR1 SGHNT and CDR2 YYREEE (reference sequence). The V and J ends lost 0 bases and 7 bases respectively, with 16 bases between them. CDR3 length: 15 residues.